This TCR beta chain was documented in a study of tissue T cells after allogeneic stem cell transplantation. Germline loops: CDR1 GFQATS, CDR2 STVNSAI. V lost 5 bases, J lost 3 bases, and 4 bases stayed unmatched. This CDR3 contains 14 residues. Study-wide results and caveats: Alloreactivity or antigen specificity of tissue TCRs was not determined; some clones might be host cells. TCR repertoires tracked anatomic similarity, regardless of disease or transplant status.

Time point here: mouse harvest day 14 after allogeneic transplant. Tail vein injection delivered 10^7 T-cell-depleted bone marrow cells and 10^6 splenic CD5+ T cells. The protocol was immunoSEQ multiplex PCR, while the TCRdb copy is restricted to in-frame clones and leaves out a portion. The data contain over 7,000 clones, roughly a third of them singletons. About this clone itself: Its matching antigen is unknown. These gene names are mouse names. The sequence runs out 1 residue before the end of the CDR3; the remainder is reconstructed from the germline J gene.

This chain links TRBV20 with TRBJ2-1; the match to TRBD2 covers 10 bases. This TCR was sampled from a female BALB/c mouse given C57BL/6 T cells with graft-versus-host disease after an allogeneic hematopoietic cell transplant. The sequenced material came from skin. The CDR3 bases that were read are TGTGGTGCTGCCGACTGGGGGGTCTATGCTGAGCAGTTC. It yields the protein CGAADWGVYAEQF. The full CDR3 protein is CGAADWGVYAEQFF.